Listed below are T cell receptor beta chains from one sample, sequenced in a study of CD8+ T cells in alopecia areata. Sequencing used immunoSEQ multiplex PCR; TCRdb keeps in-frame clones, though not all of them. Of about 150,000 clones listed, about 87% are singletons. This material consisted of CD8+ T cells sorted from blood, taken at week 0. Receptor source: a human donor with alopecia areata. Each CDR3 is given with its conserved first and last residue. A D gene is named only where the DNA matches it firmly. Part of the rows lack a size; the others show once, few, many or a class for expanded clones.

j_call v_call d_call clone_size cdr3_aa cdr3_nt
TRBJ2-5 TRBV4-1 . . CASSSGTTGPETQYF TGCGCCAGCAGCTCCGGGACAACAGGGCCAGAGACCCAGTACTTC
TRBJ1-4 TRBV27 TRBD1 . CASSQDRGREKLFF TGTGCCAGCAGTCAAGACAGGGGGCGAGAAAAACTGTTTTTT
TRBJ2-7 TRBV29-1 . . CSVTRGPYSYEQYF TGCAGCGTAACGAGGGGACCATACTCCTACGAGCAGTACTTC
TRBJ2-6 TRBV29-1 . . CSVEDFVDSGANVLTF TGCAGCGTTGAAGATTTTGTGGACTCTGGGGCCAACGTCCTGACTTTC
TRBJ2-2 TRBV29-1 . . CSVTGQGTGELFF TGCAGCGTTACAGGGCAAGGTACCGGGGAGCTGTTTTTT
TRBJ2-3 TRBV11-2 TRBD1 few CASSLEVDRGKRDTQYF TGTGCCAGCAGCTTAGAAGTGGACAGGGGAAAGAGGGATACGCAGTATTTT
TRBJ2-7 TRBV7-2 . . CASRPGTAYYEQYF TGTGCCAGCAGGCCAGGGACGGCATACTACGAGCAGTACTTC
TRBJ2-1 TRBV10-2 . . CASSESKGGQFF TGCGCCAGCAGTGAGTCAAAAGGGGGGCAGTTCTTC
TRBJ1-5 TRBV4-1 . . CASSQGTENQPQHF TGCGCCAGCAGCCAAGGGACAGAGAATCAGCCCCAGCATTTT
TRBJ2-3 TRBV2 . . CASSEEVERASTDTQYF TGTGCCAGCAGTGAAGAGGTCGAGAGAGCGAGCACAGATACGCAGTATTTT
TRBJ2-7 TRBV2 . . CATGGTSRFGEQYF TGTGCCACGGGCGGGACCTCGAGGTTTGGAGAGCAGTACTTC
TRBJ2-7 TRBV4-2 TRBD1 few CASSFDRASSYEQYF TGTGCCAGCAGCTTTGACAGGGCTAGCTCCTACGAGCAGTACTTC
TRBJ2-3 TRBV4-1 TRBD2 once CASSQGQREGTDTQYF TGCGCCAGCAGCCAAGGTCAGCGGGAGGGCACAGATACGCAGTATTTT
TRBJ2-5 TRBV2 TRBD2 . CASRVFETSGFQETQYF TGTGCCAGCAGGGTCTTTGAGACTAGCGGCTTCCAAGAGACCCAGTACTTC
TRBJ2-1 TRBV7-9 . few CASSFGRNEQFF TGTGCCAGCAGCTTCGGCAGGAATGAGCAGTTCTTC
TRBJ2-5 TRBV6-6 . . CASRLGETQYF TGTGCCAGCAGATTGGGTGAGACCCAGTACTTC
TRBJ2-3 TRBV18 . . CASSLHGGHTDTQYF TGTGCCAGCTCACTCCACGGGGGGCACACAGATACGCAGTATTTT
TRBJ2-2 TRBV7-7 . . CASSLVPGRDTGELFF TGTGCCAGCAGCTTAGTCCCGGGGCGAGACACCGGGGAGCTGTTTTTT